The TCR beta chain under discussion was sequenced for a study of T cells in Graves' hyperthyroidism and ophthalmopathy (dated by TCRdb to about 2019). In terms of the full investigation: Peripheral blood samples were taken at the time of initial diagnosis, prior to any treatment. To identify distinguishing TCR V-J signatures, a discovery cohort of around 98 patients was used, comprising fewer than 45 with Graves' ophthalmopathy and approximately 57 with stable Graves' hyperthyroidism. An independent validation cohort of around 19 hyperthyroidism patients and 17 patients who later progressed to ophthalmopathy tested prospective prediction of ophthalmopathy. For training and testing, the roughly 93 patients in the discovery cohort were randomly divided in a 7:3 ratio. In addition, the study compared T-cell repertoires in thyroid tissue and in blood from about six Graves' hyperthyroidism patients. After sampling, hyperthyroidism patients received methimazole starting at 30 mg daily, and ophthalmopathy patients received high-dose intravenous methylprednisolone. TCR Vbeta CDR3 sequencing of 140 or so peripheral blood samples (over 40 ophthalmopathy, 75 or so hyperthyroidism and approximately 17 progressor patients) is reported in the paper. Summary of the overall study and its limitations: A model built on a 13 V-J signature distinguished ophthalmopathy from stable hyperthyroidism, reaching approximately 89% sensitivity and approximately 83% specificity in cross-validation and 80%/75% in testing. Most expanded thyroid clonotypes (frequency above 0.001) were also detected in blood, suggesting blood repertoires may reflect thyroid immune responses. No statistical method was used to fix the sample size in advance, and group allocation was not hidden from the investigators. In validation, progression to ophthalmopathy was predicted by the model with 55% to 71% sensitivity and around 75% specificity, a median of about 6.8 months before onset.

There are a few counts of this clonotype. Its antigen remains unidentified. No much larger clone is present one base from it, and per-base qualities are unavailable. The CDR3 runs 14 amino acids, cysteine and phenylalanine included. The read is trimmed to its CDR3 DNA, 42 bases read in frame from base 1. Trimming takes 0 bases from V and 8 bases from J, and the germline ends sit 16 bases apart. The germline V gene yields SQVTM for CDR1 and ANQGSEA for CDR2. The TCR beta CDR3 regions were amplified from RNA transcripts. A first-round RT-PCR of the TCR CDR3 used the HTBI primer set with the Qiagen OneStep RT-PCR kit. A second multiplex PCR round built the libraries, followed by size selection and purification. Libraries were sequenced paired-end with 100 bp reads on an Illumina HiSeq2000. In the source study's methods: SOAPnuke was used to process the raw data, with reads discarded if the reads contained adapters or uncalled bases, had a mean Phred below 15, or lacked an exact constant-primer or identifier match. COPE v1.2.5 was used to merge the high-quality paired reads, and each unique nucleotide sequence was defined as a clonotype. MiTCR v1.1 was used to align the clonotypes against IMGT TRBV, TRBD and TRBJ reference segments. The analysis included only V-J combinations with a frequency above 0.0001, which together covered 99.2% of the repertoires. A TCS score was defined as the ratio between F50 (clonal expansion) and ExV (chaos), using BLOSUM62-based TCRdist between CDR3 peptides within each V-J. Welch's t-statistics and random forest reduced around 510 V-J features to about 13, which were used in a naive Bayes classifier (R e1071). The public reads were run again by TCRdb, first through fastp at Q25 and then through MiXCR, and only productive beta chains were kept. Records with the same CDR3 protein are collapsed into one entry carrying the most frequent genes and DNA. It is TCRdb's table, rather than the study itself, that gives the V and J calls and clone size. The sample contains a few hundred thousand distinct CDR3 sequences, approximately 14% of them found a single time. The ten largest clones add up to 15% to 20% of the sample.

Moderately to severely active disease, a Clinical Activity Score of at least 3, a NOSPECS grade of at least 4, and a duration under 3 months were present in ophthalmopathy patients. The study excluded patients with uncontrolled infections, other autoimmune diseases, pregnancy or lactation. Diagnoses relied on clinical symptoms, serum thyroxine and TRAb, thyroid ultrasound and orbital computed tomography. PBMCs were separated from under 11 ml of fresh peripheral blood using Ficoll-Paque density gradient centrifugation. Trizol reagent was used to extract total RNA, and RNA quality was then checked on an Agilent 2100 Bioanalyzer.

Material for sequencing was blood. The origin of this receptor is a woman aged 25 to 45 with Graves' ophthalmopathy. Rearrangement joined TRBV29-1 to TRBJ1-2, with the D segment identity uncertain. The CDR3 here reads CSVEDADGYSGYTF. The sequence in DNA is TGCAGCGTTGAAGACGCTGACGGTTACTCGGGCTACACCTTC.